This T cell receptor (beta chain) was identified in a study of blood T cells in healthy people across ages. Study results and limitations: Long-lived donors had more naive CD4+ cells and higher diversity than aged donors.

A note on this clonotype: Its antigen is as yet unknown.

The second PCR ran roughly 6 to 11 cycles with a sample-barcoded 5' primer and J-beta primers. TCRdb analysed the 5' RACE reads with MiXCR anew, one entry per CDR3 protein. The sample yields 900,000 to 950,000 distinct CDR3 sequences, 25% to 30% seen once. V was shortened by 7 bases and J by 3 bases, with 13 bases between the two germline ends. CDR1 and CDR2 from the germline V gene are SQVTM and ANQGSEA. CDR3 length: 12 residues. These data were also reused for a study on T cells of mothers and their children.

This chain uses TRBV29-1 with TRBJ2-7; maybe TRBD1 (6 bases). This receptor was obtained from a woman in her thirties or forties in good health. The sequenced material came from blood. CDR3 protein: CSASEGGYEQYF. For the CDR3, the DNA is TGCAGCGCCTCGGAAGGGGGCTACGAGCAGTACTTC.